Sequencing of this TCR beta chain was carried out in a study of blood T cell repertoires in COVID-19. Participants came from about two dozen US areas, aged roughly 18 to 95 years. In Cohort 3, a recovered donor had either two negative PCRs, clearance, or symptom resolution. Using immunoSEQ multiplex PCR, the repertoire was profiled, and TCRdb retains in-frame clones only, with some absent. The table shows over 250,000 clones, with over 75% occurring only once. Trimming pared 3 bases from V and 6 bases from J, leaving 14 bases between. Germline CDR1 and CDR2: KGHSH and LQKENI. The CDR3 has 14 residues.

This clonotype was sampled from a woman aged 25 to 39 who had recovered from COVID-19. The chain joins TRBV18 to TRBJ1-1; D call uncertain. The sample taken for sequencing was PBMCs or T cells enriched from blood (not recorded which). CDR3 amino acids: CASSPNPVMAEAFF. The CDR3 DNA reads TGTGCCAGCTCACCTAATCCAGTTATGGCTGAAGCTTTCTTT.